This TCR beta chain was captured by sequencing in a study of siplizumab effects on memory and regulatory T cells. Concerning this clone itself: What it binds is not known.

The assay covered 85,000 to 100,000 TCR templates per sample. Using immunoSEQ multiplex PCR, the repertoire was profiled, and TCRdb retains in-frame clones only, with some absent. The sample includes around 100,000 clones, about 93% of them seen just once. The CDR3 is made up of 11 amino acids. V was pared by 0 bases and J by 16 bases, with 9 bases between. Germline V gene data show CDR1 as MNHNS and CDR2 as SASEGT. The study's findings and limits: Roughly 75-95% of proliferating clones (CD4+ or CD8+) could not be assigned a naive or memory phenotype.

The chain is built from TRBV6-1 and TRBJ1-4; unclear D gene. The clonotype comes from a human donor in good health. Sequenced material: non-Treg CD4+ T cells sorted from blood. CDR3 in amino acids: CASSEAELPFF. CDR3 sequence (DNA): TGTGCCAGCAGTGAAGCGGAGCTTCCGTTTTTT.